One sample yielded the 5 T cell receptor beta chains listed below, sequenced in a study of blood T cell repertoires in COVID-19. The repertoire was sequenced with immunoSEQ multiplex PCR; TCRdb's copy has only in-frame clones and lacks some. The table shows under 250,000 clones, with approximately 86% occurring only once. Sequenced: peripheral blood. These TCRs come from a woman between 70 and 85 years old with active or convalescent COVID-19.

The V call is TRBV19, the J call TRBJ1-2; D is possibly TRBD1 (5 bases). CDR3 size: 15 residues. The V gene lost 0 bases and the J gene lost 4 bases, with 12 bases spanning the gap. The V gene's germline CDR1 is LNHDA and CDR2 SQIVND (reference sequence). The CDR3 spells CASSIDGQGSYGYTF. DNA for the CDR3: TGTGCCAGTAGTATAGACGGGCAGGGAAGCTATGGCTACACCTTC.

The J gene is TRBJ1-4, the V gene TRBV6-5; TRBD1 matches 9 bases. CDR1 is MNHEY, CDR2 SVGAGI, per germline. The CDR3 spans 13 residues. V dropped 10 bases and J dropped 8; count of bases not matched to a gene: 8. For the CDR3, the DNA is TGTGCCACCAGGGACAGGGCCGAAGAAAAACTGTTTTTT. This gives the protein CATRDRAEEKLFF.

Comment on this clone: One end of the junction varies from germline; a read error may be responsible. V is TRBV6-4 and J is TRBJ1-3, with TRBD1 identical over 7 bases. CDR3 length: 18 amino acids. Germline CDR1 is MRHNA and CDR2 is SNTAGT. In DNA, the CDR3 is TGTGCCAGCAGTGTCCACGGGACAGTCCCTTCAACATCCCTTTATGGGCCTTTT. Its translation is CASSVHGTVPSTSLYGPF.

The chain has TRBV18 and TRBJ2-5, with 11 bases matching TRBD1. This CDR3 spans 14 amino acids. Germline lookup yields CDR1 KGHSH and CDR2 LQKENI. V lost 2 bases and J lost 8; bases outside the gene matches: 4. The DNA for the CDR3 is TGTGCCAGCTCACCATCGGGACAGGGGGAAACCCAGTACTTC. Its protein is CASSPSGQGETQYF. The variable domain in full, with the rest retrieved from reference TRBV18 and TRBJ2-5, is NAGVMQNPRHLVRRRGQEARLRCSPMKGHSHVYWYRQLPEEGLKFMVYLQKENIIDESGMPKERFSAEFPKEGPSILRIQQVVRGDSAAYFCASSPSGQGETQYFGPGTRLLVL.

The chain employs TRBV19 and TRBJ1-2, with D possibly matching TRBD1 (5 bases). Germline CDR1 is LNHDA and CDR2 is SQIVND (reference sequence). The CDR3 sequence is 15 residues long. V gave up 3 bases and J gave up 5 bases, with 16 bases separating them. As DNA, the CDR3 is TGTGCCAGTAGTATTGATGGGGCGGCAGGATATGGCTACACCTTC. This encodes CASSIDGAAGYGYTF.